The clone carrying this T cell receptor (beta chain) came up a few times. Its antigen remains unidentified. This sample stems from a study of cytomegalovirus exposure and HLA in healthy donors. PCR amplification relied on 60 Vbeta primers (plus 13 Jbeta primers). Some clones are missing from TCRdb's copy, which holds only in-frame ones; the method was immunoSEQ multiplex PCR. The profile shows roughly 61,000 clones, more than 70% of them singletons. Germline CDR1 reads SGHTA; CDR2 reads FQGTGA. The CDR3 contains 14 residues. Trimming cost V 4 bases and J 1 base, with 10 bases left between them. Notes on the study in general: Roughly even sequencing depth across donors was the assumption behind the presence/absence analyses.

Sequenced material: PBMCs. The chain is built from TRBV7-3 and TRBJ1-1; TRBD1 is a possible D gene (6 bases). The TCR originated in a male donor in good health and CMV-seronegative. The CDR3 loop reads CASSWGQGNTEAFF. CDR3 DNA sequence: TGTGCCAGCAGCTGGGGGCAGGGGAACACTGAAGCTTTCTTT.